This TCR beta chain emerged from a study of Ad26.COV2.S vaccination and SARS-CoV-2 variants (dated by TCRdb to about 2021). Background for the entire study: Vaccine-arm donors were drawn from COV1001, a multicentre, randomized, double-blind, placebo-controlled phase I-IIa trial of Ad26.COV2.S in healthy adults. The specificity and breadth of SARS-CoV-2-reactive T cell receptors after Ad26.COV2.S vaccination were assessed by TCRbeta repertoire sequencing. Participants in the trial were split at random into five groups of five each, receiving low-dose or high-dose Ad26.COV2.S once or twice, or else placebo on both occasions. Investigators remained blinded to trial group allocation during experiments and outcome assessment. Ad26.COV2.S was given intramuscularly at 5x10^10 or 1x10^11 viral particles, as a single shot or as two shots 56 days apart. The TCR-sequenced set comprised about 32 samples: about 19 Ad26.COV2.S vaccine recipients, 5 placebo recipients and 8 SARS-CoV-2 convalescent individuals. The paper's findings and limits, for the study overall: According to the authors, total T cell responses may have been underestimated by the TCR breadth and depth analyses. Vaccine and placebo recipients had comparable non-spike TCR breadth, which fits with the vaccine containing only spike. Ad26.COV2.S recipients had higher spike-specific TCR breadth than placebo recipients (P = 0.0014). The study was not powered to compare responses between vaccine doses or regimens. After vaccination, substantial breadth of spike-specific CD8+ and CD4+ T cell responses was reported.

This clone was seen once. It has no known antigen specificity. Base qualities are missing; no much larger clone stands one base away. TCRbeta CDR3 regions were sequenced with the immunoSEQ Assay. After extraction, genomic DNA underwent amplification by bias-controlled multiplex PCR, followed by high-throughput sequencing. As for the authors' bioinformatics: To quantify the absolute abundance of each unique TCRbeta CDR3 region, sequences were collapsed and filtered. Usable DNA was measured by amplifying reference genes present in all nucleated cells, and TCRbeta template counts were normalized to that usable DNA to estimate T cell fraction. Repertoire TCRs were annotated as SARS-CoV-2-specific when V gene, CDR3 amino acid sequence and J gene were exactly matched to a known reactive TCR set. The reference SARS-CoV-2 TCR set was obtained from MIRA and was filtered for enrichment in COVID-19-positive ImmuneCODE repertoires, whereby public or cross-reactive TCRs were removed. Based on the MIRA antigens, annotated TCRs were further analysed at the level of specific ORF or position within ORF. Breadth was defined as annotated unique rearrangements over total unique productive rearrangements; depth was the summed frequency of those rearrangements. Two-sided Wilcoxon rank-sum tests were applied when comparing TCR breadth between groups. TCRdb re-hosts the immuneACCESS table, in-frame sequences only. Its copies lack some clones; in the studies checked, an unresolved V gene accounts for under half of them, and the cause for the rest is not known. The V and J calls and clone size come from that table; D and trimming were worked out from the DNA. Here the sample has roughly 500,000 clones; 70% to 90% occur a single time. The ten biggest clones cover 10% to 15% of the sample.

The sample's treatment or condition label, in plain terms: around 19 received Ad26.COV2.S at low or high dose, single or two shots; about 5 received placebo; per-sample allocation not given. For vaccine and placebo recipients, repertoires were sequenced using samples collected on day 63 after the first injection. In Cohort 1b, some 25 adults aged 18-55 years were enrolled at a single site in Boston, USA, between 29 July and 7 August 2020. Ad26.COV2.S was a replication-incompetent adenovirus type 26 vector expressing a prefusion-stabilized SARS-CoV-2 spike protein from the original Wuhan strain. The CDR3 covers 15 residues, taking in both the cysteine and the phenylalanine. This entry keeps only the CDR3 DNA: 45 bases, framed from base 1. Compared with germline, V lacks 5 bases and J lacks 13 bases; bases without a gene match: 12. The germline V gene encodes CDR1 LGHNA and CDR2 YNFKEQ.

This specimen consisted of peripheral blood, obtained in a trial of Ad26.COV2.S vaccine versus placebo. The source is a person between 18 and 59 years old who received the Ad26.COV2.S COVID-19 vaccine or a placebo. The chain uses TRBV4-2 and TRBJ2-3; TRBD2 agrees with 13 junctional bases. For the CDR3, the sequence is CASSDGLAGVLGKYF. Read as DNA, the sequence is TGTGCCAGCAGCGACGGACTAGCGGGAGTCCTGGGAAAGTATTTT.